The clone carrying this TCR beta chain showed up just once. This sample is part of a study of shared T cell receptors in the human thymus. Repertoires were generated with immunoSEQ multiplex PCR, while TCRdb's copy carries only in-frame clones and drops some. Seen here are about 660,000 clones, approximately 88% observed once, and the top ten hold 0.0095% to 0.012%. V was pared by 5 bases and J by 5 bases, with 16 bases between. The CDR3 is made up of 15 amino acids. Germline V gene sequence: CDR1 SGHVS, CDR2 FQNEAQ. These data are also associated with another study on human thymus T cells. That work states: Thymic material originated from resections removed in the course of corrective heart surgery. Related work showed strongly overlapping thymic repertoires across unrelated individuals.

The clonotype was recovered from a boy in the first two years of life with a congenital heart defect. V usage is TRBV7-8 and J usage is TRBJ1-5; perhaps TRBD1 as D (5 bases). The sequenced sample was thymocytes. CDR3 in DNA: TGTGCCAGCAGCCAGACGGGGGAAGGGGATCAGCCCCAGCATTTT. It encodes CASSQTGEGDQPQHF.